The T cell receptor beta chain described here comes from a study of shared T cell receptors in the human thymus. The CDR3 loop spans 15 amino acids. V shed 0 bases, J shed 4 bases, and the junction held 7 bases outside the gene matches. The germline CDR1 and CDR2 sequences are SGHNT and YYREEE (reference sequence). About this clone: The sample holds other DNA sequences that translate to the same CDR3.

Measured with immunoSEQ multiplex PCR; TCRdb has only the in-frame clones, and not every one. This table holds approximately 490,000 clones, around 82% found once. Another study also made use of these data, one on human thymus T cells. This second study notes: Obtained as resections during corrective heart surgery, the thymus tissue was then studied. Within thymic and blood repertoires, V and J gene usage appeared to be biased.

The TCR was taken from a boy younger than two with a congenital heart defect. The sequencing sample was made of thymocytes. The chain couples TRBV5-4 to TRBJ2-7; 7 bases agree with TRBD2. The CDR3 DNA is TGTGCCAGCAGCTTGGTGGCGGGAGAGGCATACGAGCAGTACTTC. It encodes CASSLVAGEAYEQYF.